The 23 T cell receptor beta chains presented below share a single source sample, sequenced in a study of blood T cell repertoires in COVID-19. Only in-frame clones appear in the TCRdb table, and some are missing; sequencing was by immunoSEQ multiplex PCR. The sample includes 15,000 to 20,000 clones, 82% of them seen just once. The sequenced material came from peripheral blood. These receptors were obtained from a human donor in a cohort sampled during active COVID-19.

The chain has TRBV10-3 and TRBJ2-4; TRBD2 might be the D (6 bases). Trimming cost V 3 bases and J 0 bases, with 15 bases left between them. This CDR3 contains 17 residues. Germline lookup yields CDR1 ENHRY and CDR2 SYGVKD. In nucleotides, the CDR3 is TGTGCCATCAGTGAATTAATAGCGGAGCCAGCCAAAAACATTCAGTACTTC. Its protein is CAISELIAEPAKNIQYF.

The rearrangement uses TRBV19 and TRBJ2-7; 7 positions agree with TRBD1. Looked up from germline, CDR1 is LNHDA and CDR2 is SQIVND (reference sequence). This CDR3 spans 14 amino acids. J was trimmed by 4 bases and V by 5 bases; bases with no gene match: 8. The CDR3 here is CASSARGGRYEQYF. As DNA, the CDR3 is TGTGCCAGTAGTGCACGAGGGGGCCGGTACGAGCAGTACTTC.

This clone was counted between two and nine times. V gene TRBV20-1 combines with J gene TRBJ1-1, with D possibly TRBD1 on 5 matching bases. The germline CDR1 and CDR2 sequences are DFQATT and SNEGSKA (reference sequence). V was cut by 7 bases and J by 1 base, with 7 bases left in between. The CDR3 has 11 amino acids. CDR3 protein: CSGQGNTEAFF. CDR3 DNA: TGCAGTGGTCAGGGGAACACTGAAGCTTTCTTT.

The chain carries TRBV7-3 and TRBJ1-1; D remains unclear. CDR1 and CDR2 from the germline V gene are SGHTA and FQGTGA. V was cut by 2 bases and J by 0 bases, with 7 bases left in between. The CDR3 sequence is 14 residues long. Here the CDR3 DNA reads TGTGCCAGCAGCTTAGCCAGTATGAACACTGAAGCTTTCTTT. Its translation is CASSLASMNTEAFF.

The rearrangement links TRBV18 to TRBJ1-5; 8 bases are a match to TRBD1. With 4 bases clipped from V and 0 bases from J, the junction kept 2 bases outside the gene matches. The CDR3 spans 15 residues. Germline values: CDR1 KGHSH, CDR2 LQKENI. The DNA of the CDR3 is TGTGCCAGCTCACTGGACAGGGATAGCAATCAGCCCCAGCATTTT. This encodes CASSLDRDSNQPQHF.

This clone has only a few counts. V usage is TRBV4-2 and J usage is TRBJ2-2; 10 bases agree with TRBD2. The CDR3 loop spans 15 amino acids. Germline V gives CDR1 LGHNA, CDR2 YNFKEQ. V dropped 0 bases and J dropped 6; count of bases not matched to a gene: 1. The CDR3 sequence: CASSQDLAGAGELFF. The CDR3 DNA reads TGTGCCAGCAGCCAAGATCTAGCGGGAGCCGGGGAGCTGTTTTTT.

The genes are TRBV2 and TRBJ1-2; 7 bases are a match to TRBD1. After removal of 3 bases from V and 4 bases from J, the junction contained 8 bases not matched to a gene. The CDR3 runs 15 residues. Germline V gene lookup returns CDR1 SNHLY and CDR2 FYNNEI. The CDR3 nucleotides are TGTGCCAGCAGTGAGACAGGGTATCGTAGCTATGGCTACACCTTC. This gives the protein CASSETGYRSYGYTF.

The chain recombines TRBV2 with TRBJ2-2; 8 bases align to TRBD1. There are 14 residues in the CDR3. The ends lost 7 bases at V and 5 bases at J; junction bases unmatched: 6. CDR1 is SNHLY, CDR2 FYNNEI, per germline. The CDR3 protein is CASTGQAQTGELFF. The CDR3 DNA reads as TGTGCCAGCACGGGACAGGCCCAAACCGGGGAGCTGTTTTTT.

This chain uses TRBV7-2 with TRBJ2-2; D unclear. The CDR3 runs to 16 residues. From germline, CDR1 is SGHTA and CDR2 FQGNSA. V was trimmed by 2 bases and J by 0 bases, leaving 10 bases between them. Here the CDR3 DNA reads TGTGCCAGCAGCTTATACAGTTTCGCGAACACCGGGGAGCTGTTTTTT. Translated, it gives CASSLYSFANTGELFF.

This chain uses TRBV11-3 with TRBJ2-1; 7 bases fit TRBD2. The trim removed 5 bases at V and 7 bases at J, leaving 11 bases unmatched. The CDR3 totals 15 residues. The germline CDR1 and CDR2 sequences are SGHNT and YENEEA. CDR3 residues: CASSVRAGERNEQFF. In DNA form, the CDR3 reads TGTGCCAGCAGCGTGCGGGCGGGAGAACGGAATGAGCAGTTCTTC.

DNA of the CDR3: TGCGCCAGCAGCTTGGGGGGCGCCAGGGGGGCAGATACGCAGTATTTT. Encoded protein: CASSLGGARGADTQYF. The J gene is TRBJ2-3, the V gene TRBV5-1, with D possibly TRBD1 on 7 matching bases. This CDR3 comprises 16 residues. Germline V CDR1 and CDR2: SGHRS, YFSETQ. V lost 0 bases and J 4 bases, leaving 15 bases between the germline ends.

The CDR3 nucleotides read TGTGCCAGCAAGACTAGCGGGAGAGGAAAGTTCTTC. Translating gives CASKTSGRGKFF. This sequence joins TRBV5-8 and TRBJ2-1, with 12 positions matching TRBD2. The CDR3 is made up of 12 amino acids. Trimming cost V 6 bases and J 14 bases; bases outside gene matches: 6. The germline gives CDR1 SGHTS, CDR2 YDEGEE.

V is TRBV7-9 and J is TRBJ1-1, with D uncertain. Germline loops: CDR1 SEHNR, CDR2 FQNEAQ (reference sequence). The germline V and J ends were trimmed by 3 bases and 1 base, with 15 bases remaining between them. This CDR3 contains 16 residues. In DNA, the CDR3 is TGTGCCAGCAGCTTCCCACTAGGGAGCGGGAACACTGAAGCTTTCTTT. This codes for CASSFPLGSGNTEAFF.

The genes are TRBV7-2 and TRBJ2-3, with D possibly matching TRBD2 (6 bases). This CDR3 spans 15 amino acids. V dropped 6 bases and J dropped 0 bases, with 13 bases sitting between them. Germline CDR1 and CDR2: SGHTA and FQGNSA. This chain's CDR3 is CASRPRAGSTDTQYF. The DNA of the CDR3 is TGTGCCAGCAGGCCTCGGGCGGGAAGCACAGATACGCAGTATTTT. Full variable domain (remainder filled in from reference TRBV7-2 and TRBJ2-3): GAGVSQSPSNKVTEKGKDVELRCDPISGHTALYWYRQSLGQGLEFLIYFQGNSAPDKSGLPSDRFSAERTGGSVSTLTIQRTQQEDSAVYLCASRPRAGSTDTQYFGPGTRLTVL.

The chain uses TRBV19 and TRBJ1-1; D perhaps matches TRBD1 (6 bases). Trimming pared 2 bases from V and 8 bases from J, leaving 12 bases between. This CDR3 has 13 residues. The germline V gene encodes CDR1 LNHDA and CDR2 SQIVND (reference sequence). CDR3 DNA: TGTGCCAGTAGTATATGGGGCAGGGGCGAAGCTTTCTTT. It codes for CASSIWGRGEAFF.

The chain recombines TRBV29-1 with TRBJ2-2; D is possibly TRBD2 (6 bases). Germline V gives CDR1 SQVTM, CDR2 ANQGSEA. V lost 4 bases and J lost 5, with 8 bases in between. CDR3 length: 12 amino acids. This chain's CDR3 is CSVVGGTGELFF. The CDR3, as DNA: TGCAGCGTTGTTGGGGGGACCGGGGAGCTGTTTTTT.

The CDR3 bases are TGTGCCAGCAGCTTAAGACTGGACACTGAAGCTTTCTTT. This codes for CASSLRLDTEAFF. The chain links TRBV7-2 to TRBJ1-1; D remains unclear. The CDR3 length is 13 residues. Germline V lookup: CDR1 SGHTA, CDR2 FQGNSA. Between the trimmed V and J ends, which lost 2 bases and 3 bases, there was a span of 7 bases.

The V gene is TRBV6-1, the J gene TRBJ1-1, with D unclear. The CDR3 covers 14 residues. Germline values: CDR1 MNHNS, CDR2 SASEGT. V lost 2 bases to trimming and J lost 0 bases, with 7 bases between them. The CDR3 spells CASSEPGLNTEAFF. CDR3 nucleotide sequence: TGTGCCAGCAGTGAACCGGGGTTGAACACTGAAGCTTTCTTT.

This clone was detected a few times. The V gene is TRBV6-5, the J gene TRBJ2-7; 7 bases align to TRBD1. With 5 bases clipped from V and 1 base from J, the junction kept 8 bases outside the gene matches. The CDR3 contains 15 residues. Germline V CDR1 and CDR2: MNHEY, SVGAGI. The CDR3 bases are TGTGCCAGCAGTACAAAAGGGGGCGCGTCCTACGAGCAGTACTTC. This encodes CASSTKGGASYEQYF.

The rearrangement joins TRBV12-3 or TRBV12-4 to TRBJ2-3; the D is unclear. CDR3 length: 12 residues. The V gene lost 6 bases and the J gene lost 1 base, with 5 bases spanning the gap. The CDR3 protein is CASRAGTDTQYF. CDR3 nucleotide sequence: TGTGCCAGCAGGGCAGGCACAGATACGCAGTATTTT.

The chain has TRBV9 and TRBJ1-4; 8 bases fit TRBD1. Trimming removed 4 bases from V and 7 bases from J; junction bases left unmatched: 9. The CDR3 loop spans 15 amino acids. Germline-derived CDR1 and CDR2 are SGDLS and YYNGEE. The CDR3 bases are TGTGCCAGCAGCCCCAGACAGGGGATCGGTGAAAAACTGTTTTTT. Protein product: CASSPRQGIGEKLFF. The full variable domain, in which reference TRBV9 and TRBJ1-4 provide the parts outside the CDR3, is DSGVTQTPKHLITATGQRVTLRCSPRSGDLSVYWYQQSLDQGLQFLIQYYNGEERAKGNILERFSAQQFPDLHSELNLSSLELGDSALYFCASSPRQGIGEKLFFGSGTQLSVL.

The chain has TRBV2 and TRBJ2-7; 8 bases are shared with TRBD1. V lost 6 bases and J lost 6; bases outside the gene matches: 10. This CDR3 is 14 amino acids long. Per the germline V gene, CDR1 is SNHLY and CDR2 is FYNNEI. The CDR3 region has the DNA TGTGCCAGCAGGAATCCAGGGGGCTGGGCCGAGCAGTACTTC. It codes for CASRNPGGWAEQYF.

The chain uses TRBV5-3 and TRBJ2-7; 7 nucleotides match TRBD2. TRBV5-3 counts as an open reading frame of uncertain function. The ends lost 0 bases at V and 6 bases at J; junction bases unmatched: 9. The CDR3 is 15 residues long. The CDR3 coding sequence is TGTGCCAGAAGCTTGGCCCCCCCGGGAGGCTGCGAGCAGTACTTC. It specifies CARSLAPPGGCEQYF.